Presented here are 19 T cell receptor beta chains from one specimen sequenced in a study of T cell repertoires in cytomegalovirus infection. TCRdb processed the reads anew with MiXCR; each CDR3 protein has one entry. The sample records around 81,000 distinct CDR3 sequences, approximately 39% being singletons. The antigens for these receptors are not known. Material: CD8+ T cells from cultured PBMCs, obtained from culture after CMV antigen stimulation. All receptors come from a human donor in good health (CMV status not recorded). Some clones in this sample may be carry-over from other donors' samples.

This sequence joins TRBV7-6 and TRBJ2-4, with D perhaps matching TRBD1 (5 bases). CDR3 length equals 14 residues. Germline CDR1 and CDR2: SGHVS and FNYEAQ. The ends were cut back, 5 bases at V and 6 bases at J, with 14 bases in the middle. The CDR3 region has the DNA TGTGCCAGCAGCAAGCAGGGCGGAAGAAACATTCAGTACTTC. This gives the protein CASSKQGGRNIQYF.

This clonotype appeared a few times. Here the CDR3 reads CASTPGTGVEKLFF. CDR3 nucleotides: TGTGCCAGCACCCCCGGGACAGGCGTAGAAAAACTGTTTTTT. V gene TRBV7-6 combines with J gene TRBJ1-4, with TRBD1 identical over 8 bases. Germline V lookup: CDR1 SGHVS, CDR2 FNYEAQ. Losses at the gene ends were 7 bases for V and 8 bases for J; bases not matched to a gene: 9. The CDR3 extends over 14 amino acids.

The chain carries TRBV7-3 and TRBJ2-5; D possibly corresponds to TRBD2 (6 bases). Germline CDR1 and CDR2: SGHTA and FQGTGA. The ends were cut back, 0 bases at V and 1 base at J, with 9 bases in the middle. The CDR3 is made up of 15 amino acids. The CDR3 is CASSLTSGVQETQYF. The CDR3 DNA follows: TGTGCCAGCAGCTTAACGTCGGGGGTCCAAGAGACCCAGTACTTC.

Notes on this clonotype: A much bigger clone sits one base away, suggesting this may be a read error. The chain carries TRBV6-8 and TRBJ2-7; 8 nucleotides match TRBD1. This CDR3 comprises 15 residues. The germline gives CDR1 MNHGY, CDR2 SAAAGT. Trimming cost V 5 bases and J 4 bases; bases outside gene matches: 10. The CDR3 DNA follows: TGTGCCAGCAGTGCGTTGACAGGGGTTCGGTACGAGCAGTACTTC. Its protein product is CASSALTGVRYEQYF.

This clonotype came up a few times. The chain couples TRBV4-1 to TRBJ2-2; D unresolved. This CDR3 is 18 amino acids long. CDR1 and CDR2 (germline): MGHRA, YSYEKL. Deletions cut 4 bases from V and 2 bases from J, with 20 bases between. Written as DNA, the CDR3 is TGCGCCAGCAGCCCCCCGTTTGGAGACACTAAAAACACCGGGGAGCTGTTTTTT. Its translation is CASSPPFGDTKNTGELFF.

The sample holds many counts of this clonotype. The gene calls are TRBV12-3 or TRBV12-4 and TRBJ1-1; D gene uncertain. Trimming left V 5 bases short and J 0 bases short, with 4 bases between. The CDR3 spans 12 residues. The CDR3 sequence is CASSTVNTEAFF. As DNA, the CDR3 is TGTGCCAGCAGTACAGTGAACACTGAAGCTTTCTTT.

This clonotype was observed once. The chain couples TRBV19 to TRBJ1-1, with a possible D match to TRBD1 (5 bases). This CDR3 spans 12 amino acids. Trimming removed 2 bases at V and 11 bases at J, with 12 bases between. Germline V gene data show CDR1 as LNHDA and CDR2 as SQIVND (reference sequence). The CDR3 region has the DNA TGTGCCAGTAGTATATTTGGGGCGGGGGCTTTCTTT. This translates into CASSIFGAGAFF.

The V and J genes are TRBV20-1 and TRBJ2-1; 8 bases line up with TRBD2. Germline loops: CDR1 DFQATT, CDR2 SNEGSKA (reference sequence). This CDR3 has 15 residues. The V and J ends lost 1 base and 8 bases, in that order; junction bases with no gene match: 10. The CDR3 is CSARARGGLLDEQFF. Written as DNA, the CDR3 is TGCAGTGCTAGAGCCCGGGGGGGCCTTTTGGATGAGCAGTTCTTC.

Written as DNA, the CDR3 is TGTGCCAGCACCGAGACAGGAGCCTACGAGCAGTACTTC. Translated: CASTETGAYEQYF. The chain is built from TRBV28 and TRBJ2-7; perhaps TRBD1 as D (6 bases). This CDR3 is 13 amino acids long. CDR1 MDHEN and CDR2 SYDVKM come from the germline V gene. V lost 7 bases and J lost 2, with 12 bases in between.

The chain links TRBV6-6 to TRBJ1-1; TRBD1 is a possible D gene (5 bases). Trimming removed 0 bases from V and 5 bases from J, with 10 bases in between. The CDR3 loop spans 14 amino acids. Germline values: CDR1 MNHNY, CDR2 SVGAGI (reference sequence). The chain's CDR3 is CASSYSGGVTEAFF. The CDR3 DNA reads as TGTGCCAGCAGTTACTCCGGGGGGGTGACTGAAGCTTTCTTT.

This chain connects TRBV3-1 to TRBJ2-5, with TRBD2 matching 11 bases. Germline CDR1 reads LGHDT; CDR2 reads YNNKEL (reference sequence). The V segment lost 1 base and the J segment 5 bases; nucleotides outside the gene matches: 6. The CDR3 runs to 16 residues. The CDR3 sequence is CASSQGLAGGRETQYF. CDR3 nucleotides: TGTGCCAGCAGCCAAGGGTTAGCGGGGGGGCGGGAGACCCAGTACTTC.

This clonotype has ten or more counts. The CDR3, as DNA: TGCGCCAGCAGCCAAGACCTGGGGGACACCGGGGAGCTGTTTTTT. Translated: CASSQDLGDTGELFF. The J gene is TRBJ2-2, the V gene TRBV4-3, with D perhaps matching TRBD1 or TRBD2 (5 bases each). From germline, CDR1 is LGHNA and CDR2 YSLEER. The CDR3 length is 15 residues. Trimming shortened V by 0 bases and J by 3 bases, and 8 bases separated the two germline ends.

The chain is built from TRBV15 and TRBJ1-1, with D unresolved. Germline CDR1 LNHNV, CDR2 YYDKDF (reference sequence). V dropped 8 bases and J dropped 0 bases, with 19 bases sitting between them. The CDR3 extends over 16 amino acids. The CDR3 spells CATGTGVWDLNTEAFF. The CDR3 DNA is TGTGCCACCGGAACTGGTGTATGGGATCTGAACACTGAAGCTTTCTTT.

This clonotype came up a few times. V usage is TRBV5-1 and J usage is TRBJ1-5; D gene ambiguous. The germline V gene encodes CDR1 SGHRS and CDR2 YFSETQ. The V end lost 1 base, the J end lost 0 bases, and 8 bases lay between the germline ends. The CDR3 spans 15 residues. Here the CDR3 reads CASSLSPHSNQPQHF. The DNA for the CDR3 is TGCGCCAGCAGCTTGAGTCCGCATAGCAATCAGCCCCAGCATTTT.

This clonotype was seen more than once but under ten times. J is TRBJ2-1 and V is TRBV7-2, with TRBD2 matching 9 bases. The CDR3 has 15 residues. Germline V gene data show CDR1 as SGHTA and CDR2 as FQGNSA. Germline trimming cut 5 bases from V and 5 bases from J; bases unmatched to any gene: 7. The CDR3 region is CASSLSGGPNNEQFF. CDR3 nucleotides: TGTGCCAGCAGCCTTAGCGGGGGCCCCAACAATGAGCAGTTCTTC.

This clonotype came up a few times. The rearrangement uses TRBV4-3 and TRBJ2-3, with D possibly TRBD1 on 6 matching bases. Trimming stripped 0 bases from V and 1 base from J, with 8 bases between. CDR1 and CDR2 from the germline V gene are LGHNA and YSLEER. The CDR3 length is 15 residues. The CDR3 region is CASSQDNRGTDTQYF. Here the CDR3 DNA reads TGCGCCAGCAGCCAAGATAACAGGGGCACAGATACGCAGTATTTT.

V gene TRBV12-3 or TRBV12-4 combines with J gene TRBJ2-3; 8 bases fit TRBD1. J was trimmed by 2 bases and V by 5 bases; bases with no gene match: 6. This CDR3 comprises 15 residues. The CDR3 sequence: CASSQTGAPTDTQYF. CDR3 coding DNA: TGTGCCAGCAGTCAGACAGGGGCACCCACAGATACGCAGTATTTT.

In its sample, this clonotype was seen many times. The chain joins TRBV7-2 to TRBJ2-2; 7 bases are shared with TRBD2. The ends lost 0 bases at V and 5 bases at J; junction bases unmatched: 3. This CDR3 spans 15 amino acids. Germline values: CDR1 SGHTA, CDR2 FQGNSA. This CDR3 reads CASSLAGGWTGELFF. In DNA, the CDR3 is TGTGCCAGCAGCTTAGCGGGGGGGTGGACCGGGGAGCTGTTTTTT.

This clonotype turned up a few times. The chain links TRBV29-1 to TRBJ1-1; D gene ambiguous. Germline assignment: CDR1 SQVTM and CDR2 ANQGSEA. This CDR3 has 12 amino acids. Trimming removed 7 bases from V and 2 bases from J, with 11 bases in between. CDR3 sequence: CSAQNSNTEAFF. The CDR3 DNA reads TGCAGCGCCCAGAATAGTAACACTGAAGCTTTCTTT.